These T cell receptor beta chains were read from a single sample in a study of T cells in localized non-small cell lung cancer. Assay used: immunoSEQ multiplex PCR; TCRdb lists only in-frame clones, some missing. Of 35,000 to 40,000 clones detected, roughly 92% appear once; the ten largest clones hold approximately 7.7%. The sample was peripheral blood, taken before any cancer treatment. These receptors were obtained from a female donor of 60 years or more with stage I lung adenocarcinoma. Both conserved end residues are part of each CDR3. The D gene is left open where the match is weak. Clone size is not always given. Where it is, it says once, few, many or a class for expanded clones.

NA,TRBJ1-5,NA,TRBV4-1,TGCGCCAGCAGCCAAGAAGGCGCGGATCAGCCCCAGCATTTT,CASSQEGADQPQHF
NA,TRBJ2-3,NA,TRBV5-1,TGCGCCAGCAGCTTGGGCGGGACCGAGGTAGATACGCAGTATTTT,CASSLGGTEVDTQYF
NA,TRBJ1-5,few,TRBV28,TGTGCCAGCAGTTTCCCCAGGGCCAACAATCAGCCCCAGCATTTT,CASSFPRANNQPQHF
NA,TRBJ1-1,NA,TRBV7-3,TGTGCCAGCAGACTGAACCCCGCGGCCACTGAAGCTTTCTTT,CASRLNPAATEAFF
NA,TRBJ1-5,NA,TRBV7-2,TGTGCCAGCAGCTTAGGACATCAGCCCCAGCATTTT,CASSLGHQPQHF
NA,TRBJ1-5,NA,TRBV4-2,TGTGCCAGCAGCCAAGAAAAGACACGCAATCAGCCCCAGCATTTT,CASSQEKTRNQPQHF
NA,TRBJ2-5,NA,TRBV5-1,TGCGCCAGCAGCCTACAGGGTAACCAAGAGACCCAGTACTTC,CASSLQGNQETQYF
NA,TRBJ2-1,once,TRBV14,TGTGCCAGCAGCCAACCGGGACCGAACTACAATGAGCAGTTCTTC,CASSQPGPNYNEQFF
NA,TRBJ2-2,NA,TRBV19,TGTGCTTCGAGCCCAGGGGACAACACCGGGGAGCTGTTTTTT,CASSPGDNTGELFF
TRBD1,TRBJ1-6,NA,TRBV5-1,TGCGCCAGCAGCTTGGAAGGGGGCGGTTCACCCCTCCACTTT,CASSLEGGGSPLHF
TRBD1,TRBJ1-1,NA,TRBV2,TGTGCCAGCATTTCCCAGGGGGCCTCGGAAGCTTTCTTT,CASISQGASEAFF
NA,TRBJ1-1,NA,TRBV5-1,TGCGCCACCACCCTCGGGGCGGGGAACACTGAAGCTTTCTTT,CATTLGAGNTEAFF
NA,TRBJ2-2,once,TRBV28,TGTGCCAGCAGTTTCCCATCAACAGTCTCCAGGGAGCTGTTTTTT,CASSFPSTVSRELFF
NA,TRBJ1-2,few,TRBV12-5,TGTGCTAGTGGTTTGGTACCGGGGAGCGGTGGCTACACCTTC,CASGLVPGSGGYTF
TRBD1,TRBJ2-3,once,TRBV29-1,TGCAGCGCCACACCTGGGACAGGGAAGACGGATACGCAGTATTTT,CSATPGTGKTDTQYF
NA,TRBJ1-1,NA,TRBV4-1,TGCGCCAGCAGCCAAGCCCCAGGTTTCACTGAAGCTTTCTTT,CASSQAPGFTEAFF
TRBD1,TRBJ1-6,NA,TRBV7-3,TGTGCCAGCAACACCAGGGGGCAAGGAGGAAATTCACCCCTCCACTTT,CASNTRGQGGNSPLHF
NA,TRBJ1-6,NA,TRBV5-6,TGTGCCAGCAGCTTGGGTGCGGGAACCGGACCCCTCCACTTT,CASSLGAGTGPLHF
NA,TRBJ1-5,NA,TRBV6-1,TGTGCCAGCAGTGGAGTTAATAGCAATCAGCCCCAGCATTTT,CASSGVNSNQPQHF
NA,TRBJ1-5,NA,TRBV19,TGTGCCAGTAGGCAGGGACGGAGCAATCAGCCCCAGCATTTT,CASRQGRSNQPQHF
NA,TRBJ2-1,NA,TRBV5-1,TGCGCCAGCAGCTTGGAGGACAGTCCCTACAATGAGCAGTTCTTC,CASSLEDSPYNEQFF
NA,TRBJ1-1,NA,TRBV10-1,TGCGCCAGCCGAGGGGCCGGGGGTACGGGCACTGAAGCTTTCTTT,CASRGAGGTGTEAFF
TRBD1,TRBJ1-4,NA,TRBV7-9,TGTGCCAGCAGCCGAAGACAGGGGGGTAATGAAAAACTGTTTTTT,CASSRRQGGNEKLFF
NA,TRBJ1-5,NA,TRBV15,TGTGCCACCGGGGATCAGCCCCAGCATTTT,CATGDQPQHF
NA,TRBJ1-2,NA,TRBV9,TGTGCCAGCGCGGGAACCTGGGTAAACTATGGCTACACCTTC,CASAGTWVNYGYTF
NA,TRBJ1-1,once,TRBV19,TGTGCCAGTAGGCGTTACTCACGGGGGGCCGGCACTGAAGCTTTCTTT,CASRRYSRGAGTEAFF
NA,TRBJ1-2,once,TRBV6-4,TGTGCCAGCAGTGCAACACAGGAAGCTGGCTATGGCTACACCTTC,CASSATQEAGYGYTF
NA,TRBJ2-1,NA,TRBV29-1,TGCAGCGTTGAAGTTACAGCCCGTGGGCAGTTCTTC,CSVEVTARGQFF
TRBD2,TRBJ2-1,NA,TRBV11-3,TGTGCCAGCAGCCGAAGGTCTAGCGGGGTTAGCTCCTACAATGAGCAGTTCTTC,CASSRRSSGVSSYNEQFF
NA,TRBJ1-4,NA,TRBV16,TGTGCCAGCAGCCCGAACGGGGGACCTAATGAAAAACTGTTTTTT,CASSPNGGPNEKLFF
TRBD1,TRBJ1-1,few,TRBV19,TGTGCCAGTAGTAGTTACAGGGGGAACATCATGAACACTGAAGCTTTCTTT,CASSSYRGNIMNTEAFF
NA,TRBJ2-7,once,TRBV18,TGTGCCAGCTCACCAGGGTGGGACGAGCAGTACTTC,CASSPGWDEQYF
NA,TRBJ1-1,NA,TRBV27,TGTGCCAGCAGTTTCACTGGGAGGACTGAAGCTTTCTTT,CASSFTGRTEAFF
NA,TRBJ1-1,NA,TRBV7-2,TGTGCCAGCAGCTTAAAGGCCAGAGTGAACACTGAAGCTTTCTTT,CASSLKARVNTEAFF
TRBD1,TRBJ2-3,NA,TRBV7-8,TGTGCCAGCAGCCGCTCGGTACAGGGGGCGTCTGATACGCAGTATTTT,CASSRSVQGASDTQYF
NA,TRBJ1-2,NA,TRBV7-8,TGTGCCAGCAGCTTGACCGGGGAAAGCGGCTACACCTTC,CASSLTGESGYTF
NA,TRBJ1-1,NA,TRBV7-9,TGTGCCAGCGGCATAAGGGAAAAACGAGGCACTGAAGCTTTCTTT,CASGIREKRGTEAFF
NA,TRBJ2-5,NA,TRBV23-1,TGCGCCAGCAAAACAGCTGCGGAGACCCAGTACTTC,CASKTAAETQYF
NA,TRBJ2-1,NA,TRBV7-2,TGTGCCAGCAGGGAAGGGGGGAGGCCCAACAATGAGCAGTTCTTC,CASREGGRPNNEQFF
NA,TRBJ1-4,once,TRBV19,TGTGCCAGTAGCATCGACGCAACTAATGAAAAACTGTTTTTT,CASSIDATNEKLFF
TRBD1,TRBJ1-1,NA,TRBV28,TGTGCCAGCAGTTTAATCCCAGGGGGAGGAATGAACACTGAAGCTTTCTTT,CASSLIPGGGMNTEAFF
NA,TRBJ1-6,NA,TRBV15,TGTGCCACCAGCAGAGAACCCGGGGGGGGGAGGAATTCACCCCTCCACTTT,CATSREPGGGRNSPLHF
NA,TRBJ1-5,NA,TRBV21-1,TGTGCCAGCAGCAAAAGGCCGGGACAGAAAGAACATCAGCCCCAGCATTTT,CASSKRPGQKEHQPQHF
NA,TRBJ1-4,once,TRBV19,TGTGCCAGTAGTATGGAGATTATAGGGAATGAAAAACTGTTTTTT,CASSMEIIGNEKLFF
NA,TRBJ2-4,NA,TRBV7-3,TGTGCCAGCAGCCTCTCCGGACCCGGGGACATTCAGTACTTC,CASSLSGPGDIQYF
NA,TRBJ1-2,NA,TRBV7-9,TGTGCCAGCAGCTTAGATTATAACTATGGCTACACCTTC,CASSLDYNYGYTF
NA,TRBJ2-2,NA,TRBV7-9,TGTGCCAGCAGCTTAGCGAGAGGAAACACCGGGGAGCTGTTTTTT,CASSLARGNTGELFF
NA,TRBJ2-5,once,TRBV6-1,TGTGCCAGCAGCCCCCCCGGGGCCCGGAAGACCCAGTACTTC,CASSPPGARKTQYF
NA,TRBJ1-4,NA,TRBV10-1,TGCGCCAGCAGTGAGGCCGGCAGGGAAAAACTGTTTTTT,CASSEAGREKLFF
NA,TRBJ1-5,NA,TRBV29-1,TGCAGCGTTGGGGGGGAAGGTCAGCCCCAGCATTTT,CSVGGEGQPQHF
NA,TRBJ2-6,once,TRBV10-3,TGTGCCATCACCTCTCCGGGGCGCCGAAGCTCTGGGGCCAACGTCCTGACTTTC,CAITSPGRRSSGANVLTF
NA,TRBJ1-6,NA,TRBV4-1,TGCGCCAGCAGCCAAGAGGTGACGGGCAGTAATTCACCCCTCCACTTT,CASSQEVTGSNSPLHF
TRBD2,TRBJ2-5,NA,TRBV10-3,TGTGCCATCCTGCGGGGGGCCGGAGAGACCCAGTACTTC,CAILRGAGETQYF
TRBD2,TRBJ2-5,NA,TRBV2,TGTGCCAGCAGTGAAACAGGGACTAGCGGGGGTCGGGAGACCCAGTACTTC,CASSETGTSGGRETQYF
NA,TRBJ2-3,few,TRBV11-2,TGTGCCAGCAGCTTAGCCCGCCGGGACATCCCCCCGCCGGATACGCAGTATTTT,CASSLARRDIPPPDTQYF
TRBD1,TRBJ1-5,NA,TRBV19,TGTGCCAGTAGTAGCCGGGACAGGGGATTCAATCAGCCCCAGCATTTT,CASSSRDRGFNQPQHF
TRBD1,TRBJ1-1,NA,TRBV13,TGTGCCAGCAGCCCCCGACAGGGACTATTGAACACTGAAGCTTTCTTT,CASSPRQGLLNTEAFF
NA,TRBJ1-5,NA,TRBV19,TGTGCCAGTAGTACCGACAGTATGGATCAGCCCCAGCATTTT,CASSTDSMDQPQHF
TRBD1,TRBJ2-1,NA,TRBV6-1,TGTGCCAGTAGCCGGGACAGGGCCTACAATGAGCAGTTCTTC,CASSRDRAYNEQFF